The clone carrying this TCR beta chain was counted once. This entry comes from a study of early stage breast cancer tumors. Looking at the study overall: About 70% of the 16 invasive tumors were ER+, PR+ and HER2-. Among around 12 ER+/PR+/HER2- tumors, eight were ductal, four lobular.

Each sample had two DNA replicates, roughly 0.5 ug blood or about 1.4 ug tissue. The data were produced by immunoSEQ multiplex PCR, yet TCRdb's version contains in-frame clones alone and is incomplete. Counted here are 30,000 to 35,000 clones, 60% to 80% occurring once; the ten biggest clones make up under 5.5%. Between the trimmed V and J ends, which lost 6 bases and 6 bases, there was a span of 8 bases. The CDR3 has 11 amino acids. CDR1 is MDHEN, CDR2 SYDVKM, per germline. The V call is TRBV28, the J call TRBJ1-1; D is undetermined. Sequenced sample: blood. The clonotype originates from a person in their 40s with breast cancer. The CDR3 is CASSQYPEAFF. The CDR3 coding sequence is TGTGCCAGCAGCCAGTATCCTGAAGCTTTCTTT.